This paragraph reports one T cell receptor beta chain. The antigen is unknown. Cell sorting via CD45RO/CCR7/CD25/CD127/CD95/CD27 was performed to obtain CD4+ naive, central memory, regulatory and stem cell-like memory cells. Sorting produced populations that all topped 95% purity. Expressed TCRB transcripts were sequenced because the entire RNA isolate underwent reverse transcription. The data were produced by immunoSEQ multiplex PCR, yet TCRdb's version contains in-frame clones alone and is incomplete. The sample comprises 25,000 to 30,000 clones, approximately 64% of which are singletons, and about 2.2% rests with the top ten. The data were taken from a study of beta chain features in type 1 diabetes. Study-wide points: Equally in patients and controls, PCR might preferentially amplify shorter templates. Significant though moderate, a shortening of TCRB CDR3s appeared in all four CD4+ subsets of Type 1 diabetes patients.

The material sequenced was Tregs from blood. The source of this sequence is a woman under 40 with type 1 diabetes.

CDR3 loop: CASSLSSGTMNTGELFF. CDR3 bases: TGTGCCAGCAGCTTAAGTTCCGGGACAATGAACACCGGGGAGCTGTTTTTT. V and J are TRBV7-9 and TRBJ2-2; D possibly corresponds to TRBD1 (6 bases). The CDR3 length is 17 residues. Trimming shortened V by 2 bases and J by 1 base, and 14 bases separated the two germline ends. Germline assignment: CDR1 SEHNR and CDR2 FQNEAQ (reference sequence).